This entry is about one TCR beta chain. This entry comes from a study of sequential checkpoint blockade in melanoma. The CDR3 runs to 14 residues. Germline CDR1 is LGHNT and CDR2 is FRNRAP. V lost 1 base to trimming and J lost 2 bases, with 8 bases between them. Sequenced by immunoSEQ multiplex PCR; TCRdb stores in-frame clones only, minus some. The table lists about 19,000 clones, about 86% of them singletons. The treatment is: randomized to nivolumab then ipilimumab (arm A) or the reverse (arm B). The chain is built from TRBV12-5 and TRBJ1-1, with a tentative D call TRBD1 (5 bases). Sequencing was performed on CD8+ T cells sorted from blood (inferred from file names), taken from a patient given nivolumab and ipilimumab in sequence. The origin of this receptor is a human donor with melanoma. The CDR3 coding sequence is TGTGCTAGTGGTTTGGGGGGGGTTAACACTGAAGCTTTCTTT. Translation: CASGLGGVNTEAFF.